The source of this T cell receptor beta chain is a study of blood T cell repertoires in COVID-19. This table comes from immunoSEQ multiplex PCR, and its TCRdb copy is limited to in-frame clones, with some not included. This sample has hundreds of thousands of clones, with roughly 85% found just once. The CDR3 covers 16 residues. The germline gives CDR1 MDHEN, CDR2 SYDVKM. V was cut by 2 bases and J by 5 bases, with 18 bases left in between. This clone was found once. The rearrangement links TRBV28 to TRBJ2-5, with D tentatively TRBD1 (6 bases). The receptor comes from a man in his late teens or twenties with active or convalescent COVID-19. Source material: peripheral blood. In DNA form, the CDR3 reads TGTGCCAGCAGTTTAGCCGGACAGACTCCACGGGAGACCCAGTACTTC. It is translated as CASSLAGQTPRETQYF. The whole variable domain, filled in from reference TRBV28 and TRBJ2-5, reads DVKVTQSSRYLVKRTGEKVFLECVQDMDHENMFWYRQDPGLGLRLIYFSYDVKMKEKGDIPEGYSVSREKKERFSLILESASTNQTSMYLCASSLAGQTPRETQYFGPGTRLLVL.